This T cell receptor (beta chain) was captured in a study of control samples from healthy donors and cancer patients. TCRdb keeps only in-frame clones here, not all; method: immunoSEQ multiplex PCR. In the table there are some 120,000 clones, more than 85% of which are singletons. The CDR3 loop spans 14 amino acids. V shed 2 bases and J shed 6 bases, with 12 bases lying between them. CDR1 SGHDT and CDR2 YYEEEE come from the germline V gene. This rearrangement joins TRBV5-6 to TRBJ1-5, with D possibly being TRBD1 (6 bases). This receptor was identified in a man in his late teens or twenties in good health. Source material: blood. This chain's CDR3 is CASSFRGRGQPQHF. CDR3 nucleotides: TGTGCCAGCAGCTTCCGGGGGCGGGGTCAGCCCCAGCATTTT. Full variable domain (outside the CDR3, taken from reference TRBV5-6 and TRBJ1-5): DAGVTQSPTHLIKTRGQQVTLRCSPKSGHDTVSWYQQALGQGPQFIFQYYEEEERQRGNFPDRFSGHQFPNYSSELNVNALLLGDSALYLCASSFRGRGQPQHFGDGTRLSIL.